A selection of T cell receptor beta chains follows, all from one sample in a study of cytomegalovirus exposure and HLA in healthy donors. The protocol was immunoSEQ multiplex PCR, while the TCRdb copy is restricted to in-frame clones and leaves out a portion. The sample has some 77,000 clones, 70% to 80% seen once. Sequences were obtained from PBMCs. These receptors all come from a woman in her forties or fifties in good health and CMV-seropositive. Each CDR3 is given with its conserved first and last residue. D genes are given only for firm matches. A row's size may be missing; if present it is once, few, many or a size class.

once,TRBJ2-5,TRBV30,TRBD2,CAWSVGLAGVEETQYF,TGTGCCTGGAGTGTCGGACTAGCGGGAGTTGAAGAGACCCAGTACTTC
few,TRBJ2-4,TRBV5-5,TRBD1,CASSGTRDRSTAKNIQYF,TGTGCCAGCAGCGGGACCCGGGACAGGAGTACAGCCAAAAACATTCAGTACTTC
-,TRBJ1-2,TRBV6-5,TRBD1,CASSSQPGQGGYTF,TGTGCCAGCAGTTCCCAACCGGGACAGGGGGGCTACACCTTC
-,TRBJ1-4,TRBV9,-,CASSSDPGRGEKLFF,TGTGCCAGCAGCTCCGATCCTGGACGAGGGGAAAAACTGTTTTTT
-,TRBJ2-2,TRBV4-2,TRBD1,CASSLGQGGAAASNTGELFF,TGTGCCAGCAGCCTCGGACAGGGGGGAGCGGCGGCCTCGAACACCGGGGAGCTGTTTTTT
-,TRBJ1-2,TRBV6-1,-,CASSEHRDYGYTF,TGTGCCAGCAGTGAACACAGGGACTATGGCTACACCTTC
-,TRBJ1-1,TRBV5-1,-,CASPVPEAFF,TGCGCCAGCCCCGTCCCTGAAGCTTTCTTT
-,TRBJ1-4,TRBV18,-,CASSPTGTATNEKLFF,TGTGCCAGCTCACCCACAGGGACCGCAACTAATGAAAAACTGTTTTTT
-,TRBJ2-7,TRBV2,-,CASRLDGGRSSYEQYF,TGTGCCAGCCGCCTCGATGGAGGGAGGAGCTCCTACGAGCAGTACTTC
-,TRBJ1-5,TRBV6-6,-,CASRRQTNQPQHF,TGTGCCAGCAGAAGACAGACCAATCAGCCCCAGCATTTT
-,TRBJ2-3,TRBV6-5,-,CASRPPSSTDTQYF,TGTGCCAGCAGGCCGCCGAGTAGCACAGATACGCAGTATTTT
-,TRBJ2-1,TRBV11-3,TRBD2,CASSLARRLAGENEQFF,TGTGCCAGCAGCTTAGCCCGGAGGCTAGCGGGAGAGAATGAGCAGTTCTTC
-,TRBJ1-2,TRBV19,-,CASSIEKTEFNYGYTF,TGTGCCAGTAGTATCGAGAAGACAGAATTTAACTATGGCTACACCTTC
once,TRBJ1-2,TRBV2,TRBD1,CASSPEGAGYGYTF,TGTGCCAGCAGCCCCGAGGGGGCGGGATATGGCTACACCTTC
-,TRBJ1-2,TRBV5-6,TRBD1,CASSLVGQGDNGYTF,TGTGCCAGCAGCTTGGTTGGGCAGGGGGATAATGGCTACACCTTC
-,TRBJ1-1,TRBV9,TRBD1,CASSQRRKSGTGGHYTEAFF,TGTGCCAGCAGCCAGCGTAGAAAGTCCGGGACAGGGGGCCACTACACTGAAGCTTTCTTT
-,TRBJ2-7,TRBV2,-,CASSDIMDRAYEQYF,TGTGCCAGCAGTGACATAATGGACAGAGCCTACGAGCAGTACTTC
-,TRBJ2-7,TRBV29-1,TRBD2,CSVVSGGTYEQYF,TGCAGCGTTGTTAGCGGGGGGACCTACGAGCAGTACTTC
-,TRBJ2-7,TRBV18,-,CASSPSHGGYEQYF,TGTGCCAGCTCACCATCCCACGGGGGTTATGAGCAGTACTTC
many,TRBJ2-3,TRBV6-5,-,CASSPHPGGTDTQYF,TGTGCCAGCAGCCCCCACCCTGGAGGAACAGATACGCAGTATTTT
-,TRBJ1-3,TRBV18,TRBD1,CASSLGDSTGNTIYF,TGTGCCAGCTCACTCGGGGACAGTACTGGAAACACCATATATTTT
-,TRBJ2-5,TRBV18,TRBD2,CASSTTSGALQETQYF,TGTGCCAGCTCAACGACTAGCGGGGCCCTACAAGAGACCCAGTACTTC
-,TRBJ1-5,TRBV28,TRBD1,CASSLGTDNQPQHF,TGTGCCAGCAGTTTAGGGACAGACAATCAGCCCCAGCATTTT
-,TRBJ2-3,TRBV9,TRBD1,CASTPGPGQSTDTQYF,TGTGCCAGCACCCCCGGCCCGGGACAGAGCACAGATACGCAGTATTTT
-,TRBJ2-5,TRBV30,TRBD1,CAWGDSQETQYF,TGTGCCTGGGGGGACAGCCAAGAGACCCAGTACTTC
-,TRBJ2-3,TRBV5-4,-,CASSSGETGPTDTQYF,TGTGCCAGCAGCTCGGGAGAGACAGGGCCCACAGATACGCAGTATTTT
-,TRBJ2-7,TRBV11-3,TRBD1,CASSRTGYEQYF,TGTGCCAGCAGCCGGACAGGGTACGAGCAATACTTC
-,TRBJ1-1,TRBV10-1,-,CASSESVNLRRAFF,TGCGCCAGCAGTGAGTCAGTCAATCTGCGAAGAGCTTTCTTT
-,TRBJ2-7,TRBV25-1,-,CASRAGSYEQYF,TGTGCCAGCAGGGCAGGTAGCTACGAGCAGTACTTC
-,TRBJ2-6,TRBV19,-,CASSTQVSGANVLTF,TGTGCCAGTAGTACCCAGGTCTCCGGGGCCAACGTCCTGACTTTC
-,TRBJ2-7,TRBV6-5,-,CASSSRGAYEQYF,TGTGCCAGCAGTTCCAGGGGCGCCTACGAGCAGTACTTC
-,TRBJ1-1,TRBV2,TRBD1,CASRVDRGIVTEAFF,TGTGCCAGCAGGGTGGACAGGGGGATTGTCACTGAAGCTTTCTTT
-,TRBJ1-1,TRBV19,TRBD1,CASSIKQGAGNTEAFF,TGTGCCAGTAGTATCAAACAGGGGGCAGGGAACACTGAAGCTTTCTTT
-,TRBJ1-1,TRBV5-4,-,CASSRSRTAMNTEAFF,TGTGCCAGCAGCCGGAGCCGGACAGCTATGAACACTGAAGCTTTCTTT
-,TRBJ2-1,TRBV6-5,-,CASSYLLDNEQFF,TGTGCCAGCAGTTACCTACTAGACAATGAGCAGTTCTTC
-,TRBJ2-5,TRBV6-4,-,CASSAQRYQETQYF,TGTGCCAGCAGTGCCCAGAGGTACCAAGAGACCCAGTACTTC
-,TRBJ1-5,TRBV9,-,CASSVDPRSNQPQHF,TGTGCCAGCAGCGTAGACCCTAGGAGCAATCAGCCCCAGCATTTT
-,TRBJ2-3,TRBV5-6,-,CASSSGGGGTDTQYF,TGTGCCAGCAGCTCGGGTGGGGGCGGCACAGATACGCAGTATTTT
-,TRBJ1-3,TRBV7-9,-,CASSSRLQNSGNTIYF,TGTGCCAGCAGCAGCCGACTCCAAAACTCTGGAAACACCATATATTTT
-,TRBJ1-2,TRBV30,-,CAWSRTGYYGYTF,TGTGCCTGGAGCCGCACAGGGTACTATGGCTACACCTTC
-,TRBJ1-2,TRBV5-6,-,CASRDWREVGYTF,TGTGCCAGCAGGGATTGGCGGGAAGTTGGCTACACCTTC
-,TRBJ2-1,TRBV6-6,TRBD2,CASSYSTSGYYNEQFF,TGTGCCAGCAGTTACTCGACTAGCGGATATTACAATGAGCAGTTCTTC
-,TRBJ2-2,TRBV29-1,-,CSVRPQASTGELFF,TGCAGCGTGAGACCACAGGCCTCCACCGGGGAGCTGTTTTTT
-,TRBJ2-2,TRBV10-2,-,CASMTGEVYTGELFF,TGCGCCAGCATGACGGGAGAAGTATACACCGGGGAGCTGTTTTTT
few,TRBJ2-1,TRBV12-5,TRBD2,CASARAGASYNEQFF,TGTGCTAGTGCTAGAGCGGGGGCCTCCTACAATGAGCAGTTCTTC
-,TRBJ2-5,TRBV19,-,CASSISGLEGTQYF,TGTGCCAGTAGTATCTCGGGACTTGAGGGAACCCAGTACTTC
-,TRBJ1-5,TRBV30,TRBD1,CAWSAGGGNQPQHF,TGTGCCTGGAGTGCAGGGGGCGGGAATCAGCCCCAGCATTTT